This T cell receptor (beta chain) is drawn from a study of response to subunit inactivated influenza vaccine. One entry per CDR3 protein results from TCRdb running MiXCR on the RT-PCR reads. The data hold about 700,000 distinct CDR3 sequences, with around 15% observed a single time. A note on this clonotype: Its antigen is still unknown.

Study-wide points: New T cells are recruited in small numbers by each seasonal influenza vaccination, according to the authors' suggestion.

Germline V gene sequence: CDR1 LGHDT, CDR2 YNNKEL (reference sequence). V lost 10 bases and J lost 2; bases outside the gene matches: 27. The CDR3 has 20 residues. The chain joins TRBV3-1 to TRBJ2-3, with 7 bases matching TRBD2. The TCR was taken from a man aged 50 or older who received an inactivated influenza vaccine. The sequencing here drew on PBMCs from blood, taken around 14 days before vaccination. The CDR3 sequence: CATSQDSHFRRSGVTDTQYF. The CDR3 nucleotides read TGTGCCACCTCCCAAGATTCCCATTTTCGCCGGAGCGGGGTCACAGATACGCAGTATTTT.